The 28 T cell receptor beta chains below come from one sample, sequenced in a study of T cell repertoires in cytomegalovirus infection. TCRdb itself ran the reads through MiXCR, one entry per CDR3 protein. The sample includes about 400,000 distinct CDR3 sequences, about a sixth of them seen just once. What was sequenced was PBMCs. Receptors originate from a human donor in good health (CMV status not recorded). Some clones in this sample may be carry-over from other donors' samples.

This clonotype was seen many times. This CDR3 reads CATGADPALPQHF. The CDR3 DNA follows: TGTGCCACCGGGGCGGACCCGGCTTTGCCCCAGCATTTT. The chain links TRBV6-1 to TRBJ1-5; tentatively, D is TRBD1 (5 bases). This CDR3 is 13 amino acids long. CDR1 is MNHNS and CDR2 is SASEGT in the germline V gene. V lost 10 bases and J lost 9, with 19 bases in between.

In its sample, this clonotype was seen many times. The chain recombines TRBV28 with TRBJ2-7, with TRBD1 identical over 7 bases. The CDR3 has 13 residues. Germline lookup yields CDR1 MDHEN and CDR2 SYDVKM. Germline trimming cut 7 bases from V and 7 bases from J; bases unmatched to any gene: 10. CDR3 protein: CASIEGASKEQYF. The CDR3 DNA reads TGTGCCAGCATAGAGGGGGCGTCTAAGGAGCAGTACTTC. The whole variable domain, filled in from reference TRBV28 and TRBJ2-7, reads DVKVTQSSRYLVKRTGEKVFLECVQDMDHENMFWYRQDPGLGLRLIYFSYDVKMKEKGDIPEGYSVSREKKERFSLILESASTNQTSMYLCASIEGASKEQYFGPGTRLTVT.

This clonotype was counted between two and nine times. The chain recombines TRBV20-1 with TRBJ2-3; 8 bases are shared with TRBD2. Germline assignment: CDR1 DFQATT and CDR2 SNEGSKA (reference sequence). The CDR3 is made up of 13 amino acids. After removal of 5 bases from V and 2 bases from J, the junction contained 3 bases not matched to a gene. The CDR3 here is CSAAGGITDTQYF. The CDR3 nucleotides read TGCAGTGCTGCGGGGGGCATCACAGATACGCAGTATTTT.

This clonotype was recorded at least ten times. This chain joins TRBV7-2 and TRBJ2-3; weak D call: TRBD2 (7 bases). Trimming cost V 5 bases and J 4 bases, with 19 bases left between them. Germline V gene data show CDR1 as SGHTA and CDR2 as FQGNSA. This CDR3 has 16 amino acids. CDR3 sequence: CASSPGRGKGADTQYF. In DNA form, the CDR3 reads TGTGCCAGCAGCCCGGGGAGGGGTAAGGGGGCAGATACGCAGTATTTT.

The chain is built from TRBV11-2 and TRBJ2-1; D is unresolved. The germline V and J ends were trimmed by 5 bases and 7 bases, with 15 bases remaining between them. Germline-derived CDR1 and CDR2 are SGHAT and FQNNGV. This CDR3 is 14 amino acids long. The CDR3 nucleotides read TGTGCCAGCAGCCGACTTAGTGGACGGAATGAGCAGTTCTTC. Its protein product is CASSRLSGRNEQFF.

The chain has TRBV29-1 and TRBJ2-1; D not resolved. CDR3 length: 13 amino acids. The V end lost 3 bases, the J end lost 3 bases, and 9 bases lay between the germline ends. CDR1 is SQVTM, CDR2 ANQGSEA, per germline. In DNA form, the CDR3 reads TGCAGCGTTGAGGATAGCAGCTACAATGAGCAGTTCTTC. Residues: CSVEDSSYNEQFF.

J is TRBJ1-4 and V is TRBV28; no clear D. V lost 6 bases and J 7 bases, leaving 18 bases between the germline ends. Germline V CDR1 and CDR2: MDHEN, SYDVKM. The length of the CDR3 is 15 residues. CDR3 sequence (DNA): TGTGCCAGCAGCCCCACGATCCCAGGCCTTGAAAAACTGTTTTTT. Encoded protein: CASSPTIPGLEKLFF. Based on the CDR3 plus reference TRBV28 and TRBJ1-4, the full variable domain is DVKVTQSSRYLVKRTGEKVFLECVQDMDHENMFWYRQDPGLGLRLIYFSYDVKMKEKGDIPEGYSVSREKKERFSLILESASTNQTSMYLCASSPTIPGLEKLFFGSGTQLSVL.

The chain combines TRBV2 with TRBJ1-4; perhaps TRBD1 as D (6 bases). Germline V gene lookup returns CDR1 SNHLY and CDR2 FYNNEI. V lost 3 bases and J 3 bases, leaving 8 bases between the germline ends. This CDR3 region has 14 residues. As DNA, the CDR3 is TGTGCCAGCAGTGAGGGGGCGTCTAATGAAAAACTGTTTTTT. Encoded protein: CASSEGASNEKLFF.

This clonotype was counted ten times or more. This rearrangement joins TRBV7-9 to TRBJ2-5; 12 bases line up with TRBD2. The CDR3 is 16 residues long. V gave up 5 bases and J gave up 1 base; unmatched junction bases: 5. Per germline, CDR1 SEHNR and CDR2 FQNEAQ (reference sequence). The CDR3 region is CASSRRLAGVQETQYF. The CDR3 nucleotides read TGTGCCAGCAGCCGTAGACTAGCGGGAGTCCAAGAGACCCAGTACTTC.

This clonotype was counted at least ten times. J is TRBJ1-5 and V is TRBV28, with 8 bases that match TRBD1. Looked up from germline, CDR1 is MDHEN and CDR2 is SYDVKM. The CDR3 is 17 amino acids. The junction had 7 bases not matched to a gene; V was cut back by 3 bases and J by 0 bases. The CDR3, as DNA: TGTGCCAGCAGTTTTCCCCAGGGGGCCGGTAGCAATCAGCCCCAGCATTTT. This codes for CASSFPQGAGSNQPQHF.

This clonotype has only a few counts. The chain combines TRBV19 with TRBJ1-6; D is unresolved. Trimming stripped 2 bases from V and 5 bases from J, with 7 bases between. The CDR3 runs 14 residues. Germline V gene lookup returns CDR1 LNHDA and CDR2 SQIVND (reference sequence). CDR3 in amino acids: CASSINGDNSPLHF. The CDR3, as DNA: TGTGCCAGTAGTATAAACGGGGATAATTCACCCCTCCACTTT.

This clonotype was seen more than once but under ten times. The J gene is TRBJ2-1, the V gene TRBV6-2 or TRBV6-3; tentatively, D is TRBD2 (7 bases). The CDR3 loop spans 12 amino acids. Germline V gene data show CDR1 as MNHEY and CDR2 as SVGEGT. Trimming removed 5 bases from V and 12 bases from J, with 14 bases in between. CDR3 loop: CASSTGGRTQFF. For the CDR3, the DNA is TGTGCCAGCAGTACCGGGGGGCGCACGCAGTTCTTC.

This clonotype occurred a few times. The chain is built from TRBV11-1 and TRBJ2-3; a possible D gene is TRBD1 (6 bases). This CDR3 contains 18 residues. Germline V CDR1 and CDR2: SGHAT, FQDESV (reference sequence). V gave up 5 bases and J gave up 6 bases, with 27 bases separating them. The DNA of the CDR3 is TGTGCCAGCAGCGAACCGCAAACACAGGGACCCACTCATGATACGCAGTATTTT. This codes for CASSEPQTQGPTHDTQYF.

The rearrangement links TRBV11-2 to TRBJ2-3; D is perhaps TRBD2 (7 bases). Germline V gene data show CDR1 as SGHAT and CDR2 as FQNNGV. This CDR3 spans 15 amino acids. V was pared by 5 bases and J by 4 bases, with 16 bases between. The CDR3 nucleotides are TGTGCCAGCAGCCAAGGGGGGGCCTCGGCAGATACGCAGTATTTT. Its translation: CASSQGGASADTQYF.

V and J are TRBV20-1 and TRBJ1-4; possibly TRBD1 for D (5 bases). This CDR3 has 15 residues. V gave up 2 bases and J gave up 7 bases, with 17 bases separating them. From germline, CDR1 is DFQATT and CDR2 SNEGSKA (reference sequence). CDR3 protein: CSARTWTPVGEKLFF. Here the CDR3 DNA reads TGCAGTGCTAGAACTTGGACACCGGTGGGTGAAAAACTGTTTTTT.

The rearrangement uses TRBV27 and TRBJ2-1, with TRBD2 identical over 12 bases. V gave up 5 bases and J gave up 6 bases; unmatched junction bases: 5. Germline V gives CDR1 MNHEY, CDR2 SMNVEV (reference sequence). The CDR3 runs to 15 residues. For the CDR3, the DNA is TGTGCCAGCAGTAACCCTAGCGGGGGGGCCAATGAGCAGTTCTTC. This translates into CASSNPSGGANEQFF.

The chain links TRBV6-5 to TRBJ1-1; D possibly corresponds to TRBD1 (5 bases). Trimming left V 2 bases short and J 5 bases short, with 15 bases between. The germline V gene has CDR1 MNHEY and CDR2 SVGAGI. This CDR3 is built from 15 residues. CDR3 DNA sequence: TGTGCCAGCAGTTACACCTTAGGGGCCCGAACTGAAGCTTTCTTT. It codes for CASSYTLGARTEAFF.

This clonotype was seen more than once but under ten times. The rearrangement links TRBV2 to TRBJ1-1; D not resolved. Germline CDR1 reads SNHLY; CDR2 reads FYNNEI. V was pared by 7 bases and J by 4 bases, with 10 bases between. The CDR3 sequence is 12 residues long. CDR3 protein: CASTVAATEAFF. The DNA of the CDR3 is TGTGCCAGCACGGTGGCGGCCACTGAAGCTTTCTTT.

This clonotype was counted at least ten times. This chain links TRBV12-3 or TRBV12-4 with TRBJ2-1; a weak D match, TRBD2 (6 bases). The CDR3 consists of 13 residues. With 6 bases removed from V and 4 bases from J, the gap between germline ends came to 10 bases. Here the CDR3 DNA reads TGTGCCAGCAGCTGGACTAAGTACAATGAGCAGTTCTTC. This codes for CASSWTKYNEQFF.

The chain carries TRBV19 and TRBJ2-1, with D tentatively TRBD1 or TRBD2 (5 bases each). The CDR3 spans 14 residues. V lost 9 bases, J lost 0 bases, and 12 bases lay in between. Germline CDR1 reads LNHDA; CDR2 reads SQIVND (reference sequence). CDR3 bases: TGTGCCAGCCGTGGGGGAAGCTCCTACAATGAGCAGTTCTTC. It is translated as CASRGGSSYNEQFF.

This clonotype has at least ten counts. CDR3 amino acids: CASSLRTEQYF. The CDR3 bases are TGTGCCAGCAGCTTACGAACCGAGCAGTACTTC. V gene TRBV11-1 combines with J gene TRBJ2-7, with no clear D. The CDR3 has 11 amino acids. V lost 2 bases, J lost 6 bases, and 5 bases lay in between. The V gene's germline CDR1 is SGHAT and CDR2 FQDESV (reference sequence).

This chain joins TRBV6-5 and TRBJ2-1; 14 nucleotides agree with TRBD2. Germline V CDR1 and CDR2: MNHEY, SVGAGI. V dropped 2 bases and J dropped 4; count of bases not matched to a gene: 1. This CDR3 contains 16 residues. In DNA form, the CDR3 reads TGTGCCAGCAGTTACGGACTAGCGGGAGGATACAATGAGCAGTTCTTC. This sequence encodes CASSYGLAGGYNEQFF.

The chain combines TRBV6-1 with TRBJ2-3, with TRBD2 matching 10 bases. From germline, CDR1 is MNHNS and CDR2 SASEGT. The CDR3 contains 17 residues. V trimming: 8 bases; J trimming: 3 bases; junction bases outside the gene matches: 14. This CDR3 reads CASGPQREGLATDTQYF. CDR3 nucleotide sequence: TGTGCCAGCGGTCCCCAGCGGGAGGGCCTGGCGACAGATACGCAGTATTTT.

The chain has TRBV2 and TRBJ2-6; D remains ambiguous. Between the trimmed V and J ends, which lost 7 bases and 1 base, there was a span of 5 bases. Germline V CDR1 and CDR2: SNHLY, FYNNEI. CDR3 size: 13 residues. The CDR3 here is CASIESGANVLTF. The CDR3 DNA is TGTGCCAGCATCGAATCTGGGGCCAACGTCCTGACTTTC.

The chain links TRBV3-1 to TRBJ1-1; 9 bases are shared with TRBD1. The CDR3 totals 16 residues. Germline trimming cut 4 bases from V and 0 bases from J; bases unmatched to any gene: 6. The V gene's germline CDR1 is LGHDT and CDR2 YNNKEL (reference sequence). The CDR3 region has the DNA TGTGCCAGCAGCCGGACGACAGGGGGAATGAACACTGAAGCTTTCTTT. It yields the protein CASSRTTGGMNTEAFF.

The chain joins TRBV2 to TRBJ2-2; D not resolved. CDR1 is SNHLY, CDR2 FYNNEI, per germline. The CDR3 loop spans 15 amino acids. The V gene lost 5 bases and the J gene lost 2 bases, with 12 bases spanning the gap. The CDR3 sequence is CASSRPASNTGELFF. In nucleotides, the CDR3 is TGTGCCAGCAGTAGACCGGCCTCCAACACCGGGGAGCTGTTTTTT. The whole variable domain, remainder taken from reference TRBV2 and TRBJ2-2, is EPEVTQTPSHQVTQMGQEVILRCVPISNHLYFYWYRQILGQKVEFLVSFYNNEISEKSEIFDDQFSVERPDGSNFTLKIRSTKLEDSAMYFCASSRPASNTGELFFGEGSRLTVL.

This clonotype was seen a few times. This chain uses TRBV6-6 with TRBJ1-6, with D hard to call. The V end was cut by 4 bases, the J end by 3 bases, with 10 bases between. The germline CDR1 and CDR2 sequences are MNHNY and SVGAGI (reference sequence). This CDR3 spans 15 amino acids. As DNA, the CDR3 is TGTGCCAGCAGTTCTCAGATTTTCTATAATTCACCCCTCCACTTT. Amino acid sequence: CASSSQIFYNSPLHF.

This clonotype appeared many times. The chain employs TRBV7-2 and TRBJ2-2; possibly TRBD2 for D (5 bases). The germline V gene has CDR1 SGHTA and CDR2 FQGNSA. The CDR3 has 14 amino acids. The germline V and J ends were trimmed by 2 bases and 7 bases, with 11 bases remaining between them. CDR3 sequence: CASSLLGRGGELFF. The CDR3 DNA follows: TGTGCCAGCAGCTTACTTGGGAGAGGCGGGGAGCTGTTTTTT.